Here is one T cell receptor (beta chain) with its context. The V segment lost 6 bases and the J segment 5 bases; nucleotides outside the gene matches: 6. The CDR3 contains 14 residues. The germline CDR1 and CDR2 sequences are LNHDA and SQIVND (reference sequence). In the authors' methods: Reference gene primers were amplified, and this amplification served to estimate nucleated cell counts. The assay was immunoSEQ multiplex PCR, and TCRdb's table has in-frame clones only and misses some. That table furnishes V, J and clone size, whereas the DNA furnished D and trimming. The table records 15,000 to 20,000 clones, just over 85% of them present only once. The sample originates from a study of blood T cell repertoires in COVID-19. The overall study: Some COVID-19 samples were acute and others convalescent; all came from the United States, Italy and Spain. From T cells, B-cell-depleted T cells, or PBMCs came the material, which was cDNA or gDNA.

The sequencing input was peripheral blood. The sequence derives from a human donor with active COVID-19. The donor label of this sample is uncertain. V usage is TRBV19 and J usage is TRBJ2-1, with 8 bases that match TRBD2. This chain's CDR3 is CASSAGGQNNEQFF. The CDR3 coding sequence is TGTGCCAGTAGCGCGGGGGGCCAGAACAATGAGCAGTTCTTC.